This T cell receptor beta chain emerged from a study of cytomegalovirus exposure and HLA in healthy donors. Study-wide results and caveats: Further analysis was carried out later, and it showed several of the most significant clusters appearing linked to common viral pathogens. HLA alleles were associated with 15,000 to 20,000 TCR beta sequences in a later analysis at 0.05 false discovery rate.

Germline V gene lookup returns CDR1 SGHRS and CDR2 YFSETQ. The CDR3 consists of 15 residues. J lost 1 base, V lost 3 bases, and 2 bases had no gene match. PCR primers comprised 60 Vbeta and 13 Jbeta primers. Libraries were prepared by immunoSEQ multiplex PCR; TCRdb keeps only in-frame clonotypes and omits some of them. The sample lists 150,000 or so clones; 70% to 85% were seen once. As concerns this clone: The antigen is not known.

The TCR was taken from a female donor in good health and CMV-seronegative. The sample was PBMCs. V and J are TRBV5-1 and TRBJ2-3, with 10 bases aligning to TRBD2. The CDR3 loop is CASSSGTSGTDTQYF. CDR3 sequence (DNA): TGCGCCAGCAGCTCCGGGACTAGCGGCACAGATACGCAGTATTTT.